The clone carrying this T cell receptor (beta chain) appeared a few times. Its antigen is as yet unknown. V lost 9 bases, J lost 3 bases, and 2 bases stayed unmatched. The CDR3 runs to 13 residues. In germline, CDR1 is KGHDR, CDR2 SFDVKD. This record comes from a study of T-cell reconstitution after alpha-beta-depleted transplantation in children. General observations from the study: For some patients, TCRbeta diversity was high at day 60 because of recipient T cells and thymic progenitors that survived.

Unique molecular identifiers were incorporated when the TCRbeta library was constructed. In TCRdb, the PCR reads were re-called with MiXCR into one record per CDR3 protein. The table records 550,000 to 800,000 distinct CDR3 sequences, roughly 13% of them present only once. The J gene is TRBJ2-5, the V gene TRBV24-1, with 11 bases identical to TRBD1. This receptor was identified in a girl aged 2-10 years with congenital amegakaryocytic thrombocytopenia, due to receive a stem cell transplant. Sequencing used PBMCs, obtained before TCRalphabeta/CD19-depleted stem cell transplant. CDR3 sequence reads: CATGTGGKETQYF. CDR3 sequence (DNA): TGTGCCACCGGGACAGGGGGTAAAGAGACCCAGTACTTC.